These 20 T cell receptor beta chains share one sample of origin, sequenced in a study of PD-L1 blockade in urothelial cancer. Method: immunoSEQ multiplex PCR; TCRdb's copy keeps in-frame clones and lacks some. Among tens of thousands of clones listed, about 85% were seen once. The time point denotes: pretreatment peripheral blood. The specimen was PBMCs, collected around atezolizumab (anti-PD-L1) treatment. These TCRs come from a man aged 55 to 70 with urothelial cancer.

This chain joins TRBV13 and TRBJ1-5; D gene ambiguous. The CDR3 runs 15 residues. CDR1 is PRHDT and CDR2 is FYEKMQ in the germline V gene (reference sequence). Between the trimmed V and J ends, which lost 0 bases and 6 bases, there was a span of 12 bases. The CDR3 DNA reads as TGTGCCAGCAGCTTAGGTTTGAGGGAGGGTCAGCCCCAGCATTTT. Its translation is CASSLGLREGQPQHF. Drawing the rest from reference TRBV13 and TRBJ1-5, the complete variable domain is AAGVIQSPRHLIKEKRETATLKCYPIPRHDTVYWYQQGPGQDPQFLISFYEKMQSDKGSIPDRFSAQQFSDYHSELNMSSLELGDSALYFCASSLGLREGQPQHFGDGTRLSIL.

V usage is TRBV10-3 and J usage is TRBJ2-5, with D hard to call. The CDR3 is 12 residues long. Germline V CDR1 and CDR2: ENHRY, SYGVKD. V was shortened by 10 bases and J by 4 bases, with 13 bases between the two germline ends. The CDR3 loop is CASSQTRETQYF. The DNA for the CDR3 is TGTGCCAGCTCACAGACACGAGAGACCCAGTACTTC.

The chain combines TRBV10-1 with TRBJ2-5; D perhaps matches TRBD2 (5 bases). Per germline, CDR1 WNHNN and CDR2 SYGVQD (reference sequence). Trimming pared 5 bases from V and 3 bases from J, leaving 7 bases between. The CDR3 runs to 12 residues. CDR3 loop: CASSLLEETQYF. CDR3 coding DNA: TGCGCCAGCAGTTTACTAGAAGAGACCCAGTACTTC.

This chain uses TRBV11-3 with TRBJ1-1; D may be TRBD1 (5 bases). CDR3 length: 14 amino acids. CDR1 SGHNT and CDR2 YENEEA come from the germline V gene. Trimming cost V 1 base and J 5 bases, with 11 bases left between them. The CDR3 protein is CASSLVQGVTEAFF. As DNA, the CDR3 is TGTGCCAGCAGCTTAGTCCAGGGTGTAACTGAAGCTTTCTTT.

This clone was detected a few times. The CDR3 DNA reads as TGCGCCAGCAGCCAAGTAGATCAGCCCCAGCATTTT. It is translated as CASSQVDQPQHF. This chain links TRBV4-1 with TRBJ1-5; no clear D. Germline V gene lookup returns CDR1 MGHRA and CDR2 YSYEKL. V was clipped by 1 base and J by 5 bases, with 3 bases between them. The CDR3 totals 12 residues.

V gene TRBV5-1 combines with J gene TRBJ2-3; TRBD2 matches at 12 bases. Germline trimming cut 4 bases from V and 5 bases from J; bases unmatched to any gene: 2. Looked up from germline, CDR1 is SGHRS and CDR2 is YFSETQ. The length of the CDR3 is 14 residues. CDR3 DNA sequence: TGCGCCAGCAGCCGACTAGCGGGAGAAGATACGCAGTATTTT. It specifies CASSRLAGEDTQYF. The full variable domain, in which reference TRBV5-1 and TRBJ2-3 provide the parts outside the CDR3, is KAGVTQTPRYLIKTRGQQVTLSCSPISGHRSVSWYQQTPGQGLQFLFEYFSETQRNKGNFPGRFSGRQFSNSRSEMNVSTLELGDSALYLCASSRLAGEDTQYFGPGTRLTVL.

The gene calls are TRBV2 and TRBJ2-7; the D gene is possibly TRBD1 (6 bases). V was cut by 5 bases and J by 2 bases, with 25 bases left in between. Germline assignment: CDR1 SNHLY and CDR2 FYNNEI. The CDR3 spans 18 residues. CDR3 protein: CASSLNRQVAKQAYEQYF. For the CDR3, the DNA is TGTGCCAGCAGTCTTAATAGACAGGTGGCAAAACAAGCCTACGAGCAGTACTTC.

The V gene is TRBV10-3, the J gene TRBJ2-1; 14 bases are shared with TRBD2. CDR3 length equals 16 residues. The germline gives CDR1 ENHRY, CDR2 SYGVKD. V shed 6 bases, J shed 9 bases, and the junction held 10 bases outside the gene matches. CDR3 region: CAISDGTSGRFSEQFF. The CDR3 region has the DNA TGTGCCATCAGCGACGGGACTAGCGGGAGATTCAGTGAGCAGTTCTTC.

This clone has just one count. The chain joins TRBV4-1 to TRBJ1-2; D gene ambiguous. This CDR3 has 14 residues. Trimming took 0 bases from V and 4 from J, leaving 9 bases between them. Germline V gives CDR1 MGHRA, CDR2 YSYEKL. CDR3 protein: CASSQDLRFYGYTF. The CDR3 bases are TGCGCCAGCAGCCAAGATCTACGGTTCTATGGCTACACCTTC.

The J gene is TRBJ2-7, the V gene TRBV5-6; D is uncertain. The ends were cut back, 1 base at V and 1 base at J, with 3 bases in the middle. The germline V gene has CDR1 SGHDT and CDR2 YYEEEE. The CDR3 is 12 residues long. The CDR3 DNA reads TGTGCCAGCAGCTTGTCTTCCTACGAGCAGTACTTC. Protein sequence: CASSLSSYEQYF.

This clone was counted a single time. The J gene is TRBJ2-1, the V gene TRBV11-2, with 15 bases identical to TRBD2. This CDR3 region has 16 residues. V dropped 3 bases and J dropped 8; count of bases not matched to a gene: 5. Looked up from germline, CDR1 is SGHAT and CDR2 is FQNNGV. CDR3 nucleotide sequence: TGTGCCAGCAGCTTCCGGACTAGCGGGGGGGCCTATGAGCAGTTCTTC. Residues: CASSFRTSGGAYEQFF.

CDR3 amino acids: CASSERGSNYGYTF. The CDR3 DNA is TGTGCCAGCAGTGAGCGGGGATCGAACTATGGCTACACCTTC. The rearrangement uses TRBV6-1 and TRBJ1-2; the D is unclear. The ends were cut back, 3 bases at V and 2 bases at J, with 10 bases in the middle. Germline V gene data show CDR1 as MNHNS and CDR2 as SASEGT. This CDR3 spans 14 amino acids.

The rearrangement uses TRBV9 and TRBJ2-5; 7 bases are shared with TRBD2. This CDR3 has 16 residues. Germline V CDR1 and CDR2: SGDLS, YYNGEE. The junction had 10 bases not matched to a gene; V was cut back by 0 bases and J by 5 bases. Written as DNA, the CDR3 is TGTGCCAGCAGCGTAGTTGGGGGAGGGCCTTCCGAGACCCAGTACTTC. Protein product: CASSVVGGGPSETQYF. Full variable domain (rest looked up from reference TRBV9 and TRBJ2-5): DSGVTQTPKHLITATGQRVTLRCSPRSGDLSVYWYQQSLDQGLQFLIQYYNGEERAKGNILERFSAQQFPDLHSELNLSSLELGDSALYFCASSVVGGGPSETQYFGPGTRLLVL.

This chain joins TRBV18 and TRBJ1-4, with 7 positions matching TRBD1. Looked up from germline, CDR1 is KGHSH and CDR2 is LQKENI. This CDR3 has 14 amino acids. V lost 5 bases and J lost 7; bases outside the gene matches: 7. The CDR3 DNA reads TGTGCCAGCTCAAGAGGGGGCGCGGGTGAAAAACTGTTTTTT. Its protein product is CASSRGGAGEKLFF.

This chain's CDR3 is CASMNWGRNSPLHF. DNA of the CDR3: TGTGCCAGTATGAATTGGGGCAGGAACTCACCCCTCCACTTT. This chain uses TRBV19 with TRBJ1-6; TRBD1 is a possible D gene (5 bases). The germline V gene has CDR1 LNHDA and CDR2 SQIVND (reference sequence). The CDR3 runs 14 residues. V gave up 7 bases and J gave up 10 bases, with 17 bases separating them.

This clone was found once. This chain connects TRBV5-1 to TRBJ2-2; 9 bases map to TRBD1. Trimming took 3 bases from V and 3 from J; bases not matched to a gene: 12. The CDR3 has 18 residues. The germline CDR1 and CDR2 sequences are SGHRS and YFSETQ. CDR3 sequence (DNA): TGCGCCAGCAGCTCGACAGGGGGTGCTACTCTTGACACCGGGGAGCTGTTTTTT. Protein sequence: CASSSTGGATLDTGELFF.

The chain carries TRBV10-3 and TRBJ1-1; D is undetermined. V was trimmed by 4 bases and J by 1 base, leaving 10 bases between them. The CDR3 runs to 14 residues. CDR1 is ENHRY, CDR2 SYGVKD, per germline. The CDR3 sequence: CAISAGPGNTEAFF. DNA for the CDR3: TGTGCCATCAGTGCCGGCCCGGGGAACACTGAAGCTTTCTTT.

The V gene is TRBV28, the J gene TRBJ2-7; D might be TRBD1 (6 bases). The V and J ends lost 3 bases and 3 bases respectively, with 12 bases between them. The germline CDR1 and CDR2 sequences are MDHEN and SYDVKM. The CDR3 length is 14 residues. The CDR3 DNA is TGTGCCAGCAGTTTGACAGGAGGACTCTACGAGCAGTACTTC. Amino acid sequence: CASSLTGGLYEQYF.

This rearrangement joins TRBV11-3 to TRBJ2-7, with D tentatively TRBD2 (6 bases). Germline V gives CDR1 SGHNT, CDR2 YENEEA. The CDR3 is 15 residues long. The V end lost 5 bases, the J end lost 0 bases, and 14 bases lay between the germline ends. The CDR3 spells CASSRGSESSYEQYF. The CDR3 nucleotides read TGTGCCAGCAGCCGGGGGTCCGAGAGCTCCTACGAGCAGTACTTC.

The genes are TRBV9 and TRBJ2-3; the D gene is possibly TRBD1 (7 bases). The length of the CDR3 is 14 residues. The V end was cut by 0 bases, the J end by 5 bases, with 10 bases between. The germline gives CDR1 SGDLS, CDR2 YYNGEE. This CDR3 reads CASSVGQGGDTQYF. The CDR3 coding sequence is TGTGCCAGCAGCGTAGGACAGGGAGGAGATACGCAGTATTTT.